The rows below give T cell receptor beta chains drawn from one sample of a study of PD-1 blockade in classical Hodgkin lymphoma. Clones were sequenced by immunoSEQ multiplex PCR, and TCRdb holds only the in-frame ones, with some missing. The sample records roughly 86,000 clones, 83% being singletons. Here the sequenced sample was peripheral blood mononuclear cells (PBMCs), taken before the fourth cycle of nivolumab. The receptors were sampled from a human donor with classical Hodgkin lymphoma. Each CDR3 is given with its conserved first and last residue. Fields, in order: clone size, V gene, J gene, D gene, CDR3 protein, CDR3 DNA. D genes are given only for firm matches. Rows may omit the clone size; those that give it use once, few, many or a size class.

size: few; V: TRBV2; J: TRBJ2-1; D: NA; CDR3: CASSEDAGLYNEQFF; DNA: TGTGCCAGCAGTGAAGATGCGGGGTTATACAATGAGCAGTTCTTC
size: NA; V: TRBV5-1; J: TRBJ2-5; D: TRBD2; CDR3: CASSLAGLAGGVETQYF; DNA: TGCGCCAGCAGCTTGGCGGGACTAGCGGGGGGCGTGGAGACCCAGTACTTC
size: NA; V: TRBV2; J: TRBJ2-2; D: TRBD1; CDR3: CASSVEQGVGELFF; DNA: TGTGCCAGCAGTGTTGAACAGGGGGTGGGGGAGCTGTTTTTT
size: NA; V: TRBV30; J: TRBJ2-2; D: TRBD2; CDR3: CAWETGLAGVGTGELFF; DNA: TGTGCCTGGGAGACCGGACTAGCGGGAGTTGGGACCGGGGAGCTGTTTTTT
size: NA; V: TRBV9; J: TRBJ2-7; D: TRBD1; CDR3: CASSGKRQGSYLDEQYF; DNA: TGTGCCAGCAGCGGAAAGAGACAGGGGAGCTACTTAGACGAGCAGTACTTC
size: NA; V: TRBV6-4; J: TRBJ1-5; D: TRBD1; CDR3: CASRRQGQVGNQPQHF; DNA: TGTGCCAGCCGGAGACAGGGGCAGGTGGGCAATCAGCCCCAGCATTTT
size: once; V: TRBV6-5; J: TRBJ1-6; D: NA; CDR3: CASTPGVGSPLHF; DNA: TGTGCCAGCACCCCAGGGGTAGGTTCACCCCTCCACTTT
size: NA; V: TRBV19; J: TRBJ2-7; D: NA; CDR3: CASSTVSGLMAYEQYF; DNA: TGTGCCAGCTCCACCGTGAGCGGGCTTATGGCCTACGAGCAGTACTTC
size: NA; V: TRBV27; J: TRBJ1-5; D: NA; CDR3: CASSSGFSNQPQHF; DNA: TGTGCCAGCAGTTCTGGGTTCAGCAATCAGCCCCAGCATTTT
size: NA; V: TRBV5-1; J: TRBJ1-2; D: NA; CDR3: CASSLAGRPYGYTF; DNA: TGCGCCAGCAGCTTGGCAGGGCGACCCTATGGCTACACCTTC
size: NA; V: TRBV5-6; J: TRBJ2-7; D: TRBD1; CDR3: CASSIVNTGGMNEQYF; DNA: TGTGCCAGCAGCATTGTAAACACAGGGGGCATGAACGAGCAGTACTTC
size: few; V: TRBV7-3; J: TRBJ1-1; D: NA; CDR3: CASSPGPQNTEAFF; DNA: TGTGCCAGCAGCCCGGGACCCCAGAACACTGAAGCTTTCTTT
size: NA; V: TRBV5-1; J: TRBJ2-7; D: NA; CDR3: CASSSRPLAYEQYF; DNA: TGCGCCAGCAGCTCCCGCCCTCTAGCCTACGAGCAGTACTTC
size: NA; V: TRBV2; J: TRBJ2-1; D: TRBD1; CDR3: CASTLDRGHEQFF; DNA: TGTGCCAGCACCCTGGACAGGGGACATGAGCAGTTCTTC
size: many; V: TRBV19; J: TRBJ2-5; D: NA; CDR3: CATQRGETQYF; DNA: TGTGCCACCCAACGGGGGGAGACCCAGTACTTC
size: NA; V: TRBV13; J: TRBJ2-2; D: TRBD2; CDR3: CASSFLAGAGNTGELFF; DNA: TGTGCCAGCAGCTTCCTAGCGGGAGCCGGGAACACCGGGGAGCTGTTTTTT
size: NA; V: TRBV30; J: TRBJ1-2; D: TRBD1; CDR3: CAWSRQGGNGYTF; DNA: TGTGCCTGGAGTAGACAGGGGGGTAATGGCTACACCTTC
size: once; V: TRBV10-3; J: TRBJ2-2; D: TRBD1; CDR3: CAIKPGQGATGELFF; DNA: TGTGCCATCAAACCGGGACAGGGGGCCACCGGGGAGCTGTTTTTT
size: NA; V: TRBV10-3; J: TRBJ2-7; D: TRBD1; CDR3: CAITPGQATKQYF; DNA: TGTGCCATCACCCCGGGACAGGCTACGAAGCAGTACTTC
size: few; V: TRBV7-6; J: TRBJ1-2; D: TRBD1; CDR3: CASSRITGDAYSGYTF; DNA: TGTGCCAGCAGCCGGATAACAGGGGATGCGTACTCTGGCTACACCTTC
size: NA; V: TRBV29-1; J: TRBJ2-5; D: NA; CDR3: CSVNRVGETQYF; DNA: TGCAGCGTCAACAGGGTCGGGGAGACCCAGTACTTC
size: once; V: TRBV7-3; J: TRBJ2-1; D: TRBD2; CDR3: CASSPGTGGGEQFF; DNA: TGTGCCAGCAGCCCCGGGACCGGCGGGGGGGAGCAGTTCTTC
size: NA; V: TRBV10-2; J: TRBJ1-1; D: NA; CDR3: CASSDLDITNTEAFF; DNA: TGCGCCAGCAGTGACTTGGACATCACGAACACTGAAGCTTTCTTT
size: few; V: TRBV9; J: TRBJ1-1; D: TRBD1; CDR3: CASSATGGRDEAFF; DNA: TGTGCCAGCAGCGCGACAGGGGGAAGAGATGAAGCTTTCTTT
size: NA; V: TRBV14; J: TRBJ2-1; D: TRBD2; CDR3: CASSEHRGASGFGYDEQFF; DNA: TGTGCCAGCAGCGAGCACCGGGGGGCTAGCGGGTTTGGGTACGATGAGCAGTTCTTC
size: NA; V: TRBV4-1; J: TRBJ2-1; D: NA; CDR3: CASSRAGTREMNEQFF; DNA: TGCGCCAGCAGCCGCGCCGGGACGAGGGAAATGAATGAGCAGTTCTTC
size: NA; V: TRBV10-3; J: TRBJ2-2; D: TRBD1; CDR3: CAISLGQGLNTGELFF; DNA: TGTGCCATCAGTTTGGGACAGGGCCTGAACACCGGGGAGCTGTTTTTT
size: NA; V: TRBV5-1; J: TRBJ1-1; D: NA; CDR3: CASSSGTANTEAFF; DNA: TGCGCCAGCAGCTCCGGGACCGCGAACACTGAAGCTTTCTTT
size: NA; V: TRBV15; J: TRBJ2-1; D: TRBD1; CDR3: CATSRDRGYNEQFF; DNA: TGTGCCACCAGCAGAGACAGGGGGTACAATGAGCAGTTCTTC
size: NA; V: TRBV5-5; J: TRBJ2-2; D: NA; CDR3: CASSLEGLTTGELFF; DNA: TGTGCCAGCAGCTTGGAAGGACTAACCACCGGGGAGCTGTTTTTT
size: few; V: TRBV6-1; J: TRBJ2-2; D: NA; CDR3: CASSERLWAGELFF; DNA: TGTGCCAGCAGTGAGCGACTGTGGGCCGGGGAGCTGTTTTTT
size: NA; V: TRBV5-1; J: TRBJ2-2; D: TRBD2; CDR3: CASSLVGLGAAGELFF; DNA: TGCGCCAGCAGCTTGGTCGGACTAGGGGCGGCCGGGGAGCTGTTTTTT
size: NA; V: TRBV10-1; J: TRBJ2-1; D: TRBD2; CDR3: CASSDPTSGRANNEQFF; DNA: TGCGCCAGCAGTGACCCCACTAGCGGGAGGGCCAACAATGAGCAGTTCTTC
size: NA; V: TRBV27; J: TRBJ2-2; D: TRBD2; CDR3: CASSLRTSGRGTAGELFF; DNA: TGTGCCAGCAGTTTAAGGACTAGCGGGAGGGGGACGGCCGGGGAGCTGTTTTTT
size: NA; V: TRBV30; J: TRBJ2-5; D: TRBD2; CDR3: CAWSVLAGGGETQYF; DNA: TGTGCCTGGAGTGTACTAGCGGGAGGGGGAGAGACCCAGTACTTC
size: once; V: TRBV9; J: TRBJ1-1; D: TRBD1; CDR3: CASSETGTGSGAFF; DNA: TGTGCCAGCAGCGAAACCGGGACAGGCTCCGGGGCTTTCTTT
size: NA; V: TRBV5-1; J: TRBJ1-1; D: NA; CDR3: CASSTVSHAEAFF; DNA: TGCGCCAGCAGCACCGTCTCTCACGCTGAAGCTTTCTTT
size: NA; V: TRBV6-6; J: TRBJ2-5; D: NA; CDR3: CASSYKGRPETQYF; DNA: TGTGCCAGCAGTTACAAGGGGCGGCCAGAGACCCAGTACTTC
size: once; V: TRBV4-2; J: TRBJ1-1; D: NA; CDR3: CASSQGEQGSRTEAFF; DNA: TGTGCCAGCAGCCAAGGGGAGCAGGGGTCGAGGACTGAAGCTTTCTTT
size: NA; V: TRBV6-5; J: TRBJ1-2; D: TRBD1; CDR3: CASSTRRDSYGYTF; DNA: TGTGCCAGCAGTACCCGGAGGGACAGCTATGGCTACACCTTC
size: NA; V: TRBV10-3; J: TRBJ2-3; D: NA; CDR3: CAISRSGSEDTQYF; DNA: TGTGCCATCAGCCGCTCTGGCAGCGAAGATACGCAGTATTTT
size: NA; V: TRBV10-2; J: TRBJ2-7; D: TRBD2; CDR3: CASSGGLAAKGEQYF; DNA: TGCGCCAGCAGTGGGGGACTAGCGGCGAAGGGGGAGCAGTACTTC
size: NA; V: TRBV9; J: TRBJ2-3; D: TRBD2; CDR3: CASSAQRERTDTQYF; DNA: TGTGCCAGCAGCGCCCAGCGGGAGAGAACAGATACGCAGTATTTT
size: NA; V: TRBV6-1; J: TRBJ2-7; D: NA; CDR3: CASSEGADLYEQYF; DNA: TGTGCCAGCAGTGAAGGGGCAGACCTTTACGAGCAGTACTTC
size: NA; V: TRBV2; J: TRBJ2-2; D: TRBD1; CDR3: CASSSTGGDGELFF; DNA: TGTGCCAGCAGCTCGACAGGGGGGGACGGGGAGCTGTTTTTT
size: NA; V: TRBV10-3; J: TRBJ1-2; D: NA; CDR3: CAISESIRNYGYTF; DNA: TGTGCCATCAGTGAGTCAATCCGGAACTATGGCTACACCTTC
size: once; V: TRBV6-4; J: TRBJ1-1; D: NA; CDR3: CASSPAGDTEAFF; DNA: TGTGCCAGCAGTCCGGCTGGGGACACTGAAGCTTTCTTT
size: NA; V: TRBV5-1; J: TRBJ2-5; D: NA; CDR3: CASSPDPGQETQYF; DNA: TGCGCCAGCAGCCCGGACCCGGGGCAAGAGACCCAGTACTTC
size: NA; V: TRBV6-1; J: TRBJ2-1; D: NA; CDR3: CASSEVVGPYNEQFF; DNA: TGTGCCAGCAGTGAAGTGGTCGGTCCATACAATGAGCAGTTCTTC
size: NA; V: TRBV5-4; J: TRBJ1-1; D: NA; CDR3: CASSLGSPLGNTEAFF; DNA: TGTGCCAGCAGCTTGGGGTCTCCCCTCGGGAACACTGAAGCTTTCTTT
size: NA; V: TRBV28; J: TRBJ2-7; D: TRBD2; CDR3: CASSLLAGGNTF; DNA: TGTGCCAGCAGTCTCTTAGCGGGAGGCAACACCTTC
size: NA; V: TRBV7-8; J: TRBJ2-1; D: NA; CDR3: CASSSPRYQAYNEQFF; DNA: TGTGCCAGCAGCTCCCCCCGTTACCAGGCCTACAATGAGCAGTTCTTC
size: NA; V: TRBV19; J: TRBJ1-5; D: NA; CDR3: CASSIRDGGHHQPQHF; DNA: TGTGCCAGTAGTATTCGGGACGGAGGCCATCATCAGCCCCAGCATTTT
size: NA; V: TRBV5-1; J: TRBJ1-4; D: TRBD1; CDR3: CASSLMGTENEKLFF; DNA: TGCGCCAGCAGCTTAATGGGGACAGAGAATGAAAAACTGTTTTTT